These 2 T cell receptor beta chains originate from one sample sequenced in a study of cytomegalovirus exposure and HLA in healthy donors (dated by TCRdb to 2015 to 2018). Library preparation used the immunoSEQ multiplex PCR assay. A mixture of 60 forward primers for TCR Vbeta segments and 13 reverse primers for TCR Jbeta segments was used in the multiplex PCR. TCRdb holds this immuneACCESS table with in-frame rearrangements only. Some clones are missing; in checked studies, unresolved V genes explain under half, and the rest has no known cause. The sample table shows 83,000 or so clones, and about 85% are seen once. The ten largest clones capture about 14% of the sample. Material for sequencing was PBMCs. These receptors came from a middle-aged woman in good health and CMV-seropositive.

This chain uses TRBV5-5 with TRBJ1-2, with 7 bases aligning to TRBD1. This CDR3 has 12 amino acids. V lost 4 bases, J lost 12 bases, and 9 bases stayed unmatched. Germline lookup yields CDR1 SGHKS and CDR2 YYEKEE (reference sequence). This CDR3 is CASSPQTGANTF. The DNA of the CDR3 is TGTGCCAGCAGCCCTCAAACAGGGGCGAACACCTTC.

The chain links TRBV7-9 to TRBJ2-6, with D possibly TRBD1 on 6 matching bases. CDR3 length: 13 amino acids. V lost 4 bases and J 12 bases, leaving 13 bases between the germline ends. Germline V gene sequence: CDR1 SEHNR, CDR2 FQNEAQ (reference sequence). CDR3 sequence: CASSSTGPTVLTF. The CDR3 bases are TGTGCCAGCAGCTCCACAGGGCCCACCGTCCTGACTTTC.